A selection of T cell receptor beta chains follows, all from one sample in a study of kidney transplant recipient with SARS-CoV-2 infection. TCRdb itself ran the reads through MiXCR, one entry per CDR3 protein. The data show 200,000 to 300,000 distinct CDR3 sequences, with around 28% seen just once and roughly 7% held by the top ten. The material sequenced was a blood sample, taken at baseline and on day 111 from a kidney transplant recipient. The receptors shown here come from a young adult male patient who had COVID-19 and was a kidney transplant recipient. Some T cells may arise from the graft donor. CDR3s include the opening cysteine and the closing phenylalanine or tryptophan. The D gene is left open where the match is weak. Only some rows state a clone size, as once, few, many or a class for expanded clones.

v_call	clone_size	cdr3_length	j_call	d_call	cdr3_aa	cdr3_nt
TRBV4-1	many	18	TRBJ2-2	TRBD2	CASSHKAGVVLNTGELFF	TGCGCCAGCAGCCACAAAGCGGGGGTAGTCCTCAACACCGGGGAGCTGTTTTTT
TRBV30	many	13	TRBJ1-4	NA	CAWSAQVTEKLFF	TGTGCCTGGAGTGCACAGGTAACTGAAAAACTGTTTTTT
TRBV7-2	few	14	TRBJ2-3	NA	CASSFSGGTDTQYF	TGTGCCAGCAGCTTTTCAGGGGGCACAGATACGCAGTATTTT
TRBV20-1	few	14	TRBJ2-1	TRBD2	CSASRDSGSFKQFF	TGCAGTGCCTCCCGGGATAGCGGGAGTTTCAAGCAGTTCTTC
TRBV28	NA	17	TRBJ2-6	NA	CASGDGDGSAGANVLTF	TGTGCCAGCGGGGATGGGGACGGGTCAGCTGGGGCCAACGTCCTGACTTTC
TRBV7-9	many	15	TRBJ2-7	TRBD1	CASSLAGTGSYEQYF	TGTGCCAGCAGCTTAGCCGGGACAGGCTCCTACGAGCAGTACTTC
TRBV5-6	NA	16	TRBJ2-7	TRBD2	CASSFVRDYPYYEQYF	TGTGCCAGCAGCTTTGTAAGGGACTACCCTTACTACGAGCAGTACTTC
TRBV8-2	many	17	TRBJ2-6	NA	CGMDPRITQSRANVLTF	TGTGGCATGGACCCCAGGATAACACAAAGTCGGGCCAACGTCCTGACTTTC
TRBV11-1	many	16	TRBJ2-5	NA	CASSLAVDLLSETQYF	TGTGCCAGCAGCTTGGCGGTCGACCTGCTTTCGGAGACCCAGTACTTC
TRBV11-1	many	15	TRBJ2-7	TRBD1	CASSFPGTDLDEQYF	TGTGCCAGCAGCTTCCCCGGGACAGATCTGGACGAGCAGTACTTC
TRBV18	NA	16	TRBJ2-3	NA	CASQKRAGVFADTQYF	TGTGCCAGCCAAAAACGGGCAGGGGTCTTCGCGGATACGCAGTATTTT
TRBV11-1	many	17	TRBJ1-2	NA	CASSEFIKAGKTYGYTF	TGTGCCAGCAGCGAATTTATTAAGGCTGGAAAGACCTATGGCTACACCTTC
TRBV9	many	16	TRBJ1-1	TRBD1	CASSVRQGPMNTEAFF	TGTGCCAGCAGCGTACGACAGGGTCCCATGAACACTGAAGCTTTCTTT
TRBV6-5	few	14	TRBJ2-1	NA	CASSYGQINNEQFF	TGTGCCAGCAGTTACGGGCAGATAAACAATGAGCAGTTCTTC
TRBV19	few	13	TRBJ2-3	NA	CASSRRREDTQYF	TGTGCCAGTAGTCGAAGGAGGGAAGATACGCAGTATTTT
TRBV23-1	many	17	TRBJ1-2	NA	CASSAPSLRRKTYGYTF	TGCGCCAGCAGTGCACCCTCGCTACGCAGAAAGACCTATGGCTACACCTTC
TRBV7-7	many	17	TRBJ1-2	NA	CASSENSKCRKTYGYTF	TGTGCCAGCAGCGAAAATTCTAAGTGCCGAAAGACCTATGGCTACACCTTC
TRBV29-1	many	8	TRBJ1-2	NA	CSVGGYTF	TGCAGCGTAGGTGGCTACACCTTC
TRBV6-5	few	16	TRBJ2-3	NA	CASSFRPSGSTDTQYF	TGTGCCAGCAGCTTTCGACCGAGTGGAAGCACAGATACGCAGTATTTT
TRBV2	many	14	TRBJ1-5	NA	CASSESGVRQPQHF	TGTGCCAGCAGTGAATCGGGGGTCCGTCAGCCCCAGCATTTT
TRBV4-2	many	16	TRBJ1-4	NA	CASSQDIVRGIEKLFF	TGTGCCAGCAGCCAAGATATCGTCCGAGGGATTGAAAAACTGTTTTTT
TRBV7-1	many	17	TRBJ1-2	NA	CASSPLCHEGKTYGYTF	TGTGCCAGCAGCCCTCTATGTCACGAGGGAAAGACCTATGGCTACACCTTC
TRBV23-1	many	15	TRBJ1-4	TRBD1	CASNLDRGQSEKLFF	TGCGCCAGCAACCTGGACAGGGGGCAAAGTGAAAAACTGTTTTTT
TRBV6-5	NA	15	TRBJ2-3	NA	CASSYKGENTDTQYF	TGTGCCAGCAGTTATAAGGGGGAGAACACAGATACGCAGTATTTT